The 2 T cell receptor beta chains below were found in one sample sequenced in a study of shared clonotypes between healthy human individuals. The method was immunoSEQ multiplex PCR; TCRdb's version includes in-frame clones alone and lacks a portion of them. The sample lists some 2,500,000 clones, 85% to 95% occurring once. Sequenced input: naive CD4+ T cells from PBMCs. Indicated subset: CD45RA+ positively selected. The source of these receptors is a man in his late teens or twenties in good health. Some clones in this sample may be carry-over from other donors' samples.

The chain is built from TRBV28 and TRBJ1-3; perhaps TRBD1 as D (5 bases). V was pared by 3 bases and J by 4 bases, with 16 bases between. The CDR3 spans 16 residues. Germline loops: CDR1 MDHEN, CDR2 SYDVKM. CDR3 sequence reads: CASSLELAGSGNTIYF. CDR3 nucleotide sequence: TGTGCCAGCAGTTTGGAATTGGCAGGGTCGGGAAACACCATATATTTT.

The genes are TRBV6-5 and TRBJ1-1, with D hard to call. This CDR3 region has 12 residues. CDR1 and CDR2 (germline): MNHEY, SVGAGI. V was pared by 8 bases and J by 3 bases, with 10 bases between. This CDR3 reads CASRGWDTEAFF. The CDR3 DNA follows: TGTGCCAGCCGAGGTTGGGACACTGAAGCTTTCTTT.